This TCR beta chain was identified in a study of blood T cells in healthy people across ages. Researchers isolated at least 6.5 million PBMCs per sample. This clonotype appeared a few times. A J-beta primer mix and a sample-barcoded 5' primer were used in a second PCR of roughly 7 to 12 cycles. Every single cDNA molecule received a tag from a template-switch adaptor with 12 random nucleotides. TCRdb reprocessed the 5' RACE reads with MiXCR, giving one entry per CDR3 protein. The table shows about 670,000 distinct CDR3 sequences, with about 43% occurring only once. V lost 1 base, J lost 4 bases, and 13 bases lay in between. The CDR3 totals 15 residues. Germline V gene sequence: CDR1 LGHNA, CDR2 YSLEER.

This TCR was sampled from a man of 80 years or more in good health. The sample comprised blood. The gene calls are TRBV4-3 and TRBJ1-2; possibly TRBD1 for D (6 bases). The CDR3 DNA is TGCGCCAGCAGCCAAGTGGTTGGGGGCCCCTATGGCTACACCTTC. Protein product: CASSQVVGGPYGYTF.